In this sample, the clone carrying this T cell receptor beta chain turned up a few times. Its antigen remains unknown. Alpha and beta libraries were amplified separately from the second PCR onward. CD4 T cells were positively selected, then CD8 T cells from the CD4-negative fraction. In germline, CDR1 is SGHVS, CDR2 FQNEAQ. With 2 bases removed from V and 8 bases from J, the gap between germline ends came to 9 bases. The CDR3 is 12 amino acids. The beta constant-region primer was an equimolar mix of two oligonucleotides covering TRBC1 and TRBC2. MiXCR was run by TCRdb on the UMI-ligation and nested PCR reads, yielding one entry per CDR3 protein. This table holds about 90,000 distinct CDR3 sequences, roughly 7.3% found once. This specimen belongs to a study of naive and memory T cell subsets. Findings and caveats of the study: A clonotype means one alpha or beta sequence, not an alpha/beta pair. Activation and differentiation may alter RNA-based TCR counts.

The chain joins TRBV7-8 to TRBJ1-1; D is uncertain. The origin of this receptor is a human donor in good health. Specimen: central memory CD4+ T cells from blood. DNA of the CDR3: TGTGCCAGCAGCTTACGTTCAGGAGAAGCTTTCTTT. Its translation: CASSLRSGEAFF.